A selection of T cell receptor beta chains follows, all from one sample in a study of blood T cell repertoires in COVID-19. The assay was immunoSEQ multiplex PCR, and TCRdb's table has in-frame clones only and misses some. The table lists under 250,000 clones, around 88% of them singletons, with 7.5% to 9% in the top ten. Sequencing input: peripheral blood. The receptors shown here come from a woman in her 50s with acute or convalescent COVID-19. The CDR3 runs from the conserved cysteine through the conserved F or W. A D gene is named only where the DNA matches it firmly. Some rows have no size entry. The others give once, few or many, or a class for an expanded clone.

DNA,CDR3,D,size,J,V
TGCAGCCCTCGCCCCATCCGGGCGGAGGCGAACACCGGGGAGCTGTTTTTT,CSPRPIRAEANTGELFF,.,.,TRBJ2-2,TRBV29-1
TGTGCCTGTCACCTCCCGGGACTAGCTCGTGGGGAGCAGTACTTC,CACHLPGLARGEQYF,TRBD2,.,TRBJ2-7,TRBV30
TGTGCCACCAGCAGAGATTTTACAGGGAAGGACGAGCAGTACTTC,CATSRDFTGKDEQYF,.,.,TRBJ2-7,TRBV15
TGTGCCAGCAGCGTAGGAGGACTAGCGGGGTCCAGGGATGAGCAGTTCTTC,CASSVGGLAGSRDEQFF,TRBD2,few,TRBJ2-1,TRBV9
TGTGCCACCAACTTTGACGGGACTAGCGGGAACAATGAGCAGTTCTTC,CATNFDGTSGNNEQFF,TRBD2,.,TRBJ2-1,TRBV6-6
TGTGCCAGCAGCTGGGGGGGGTCTAGCGGGAGAGAGAAAGAGACCCAGTACTTC,CASSWGGSSGREKETQYF,TRBD2,.,TRBJ2-5,TRBV28
TGTGCCGGAGGACAGGGCCTCGCAGATACGCAGTATTTT,CAGGQGLADTQYF,TRBD1,.,TRBJ2-3,TRBV6-5
TGTGCCACCAGTGACGCAGGGAATCAGCCCCAGCATTTT,CATSDAGNQPQHF,.,.,TRBJ1-5,TRBV24-1
TGTGCCAGCAGTGCTGGACTAGCGGGATGGGATGGCACAGATACGCAGTATTTT,CASSAGLAGWDGTDTQYF,TRBD2,.,TRBJ2-3,TRBV2
TGTGCCAGTAAACGGGACTGGTCAGATACGCAGTATTTT,CASKRDWSDTQYF,.,.,TRBJ2-3,TRBV6-6
TGTGCCAGCAGTTGGCCCGGGACAGGGGAGGGCGAGCAGTACTTC,CASSWPGTGEGEQYF,TRBD1,.,TRBJ2-7,TRBV28
TGTGCCAGCAGCTTCATAAGGGGGAATGAGCAGTTCTTC,CASSFIRGNEQFF,.,.,TRBJ2-1,TRBV11-2
TGTGCCAGCAGCCCCGGACTAGCGGGCACCAGCTCCTACAATGAGCAGTTCTTC,CASSPGLAGTSSYNEQFF,TRBD2,.,TRBJ2-1,TRBV4-2
TGTGCCAGCAGCCAACGGGTCTCCAACACTGAAGCTTTCTTT,CASSQRVSNTEAFF,.,.,TRBJ1-1,TRBV7-3
TGTGCCACCAGTGCCCCGGGACAGGGGTCCTATGGCTACACCTTC,CATSAPGQGSYGYTF,TRBD1,.,TRBJ1-2,TRBV24-1
TGTGCCAGCAGACGAGGAGGCGGGAGTGGGGGCGAGCAGTACTTC,CASRRGGGSGGEQYF,TRBD2,.,TRBJ2-7,TRBV6-5
TGTGCCAGCAGCTTAACAGGTTTTGCAGATACGCAGTATTTT,CASSLTGFADTQYF,.,.,TRBJ2-3,TRBV11-2
TGTGCCATCAGTGAGTCGATTTCTCGGGAGGGAGACGAGCAGTACTTC,CAISESISREGDEQYF,TRBD2,.,TRBJ2-7,TRBV10-3
TGTGCCAGTAGTATAGGGCTCAACTCCTACGAGCAGTACTTC,CASSIGLNSYEQYF,.,.,TRBJ2-7,TRBV19
TGTGCCAGCAGTCGCCTAGCGGGAACGAGCCAAGAGACCCAGTACTTC,CASSRLAGTSQETQYF,TRBD2,.,TRBJ2-5,TRBV27
TGTGCCAGCAGCCAATCGGGAGTGGGAAACACCATATATTTT,CASSQSGVGNTIYF,.,.,TRBJ1-3,TRBV3-1/TRBV3-2
TGTGCCAGCTCACCTGCACGAGGCGGGGGCACTGAAGCTTTCTTT,CASSPARGGGTEAFF,.,few,TRBJ1-1,TRBV18
TGTGCCACCAGTGATAGCCCCAGGGGGCAGGGCTACACCTTC,CATSDSPRGQGYTF,TRBD1,.,TRBJ1-2,TRBV24-1
TGTGCCAGCAGCCACGGGGGGGAGCAGTACTTC,CASSHGGEQYF,TRBD2,.,TRBJ2-7,TRBV9
TGTGCCAGCAGTCCTTACAGGGTTTCTGGAAACACCATATATTTT,CASSPYRVSGNTIYF,.,.,TRBJ1-3,TRBV2
TGTGCCAGCAGCCCCCCGGGGACTCCTAATGAAAAACTGTTTTTT,CASSPPGTPNEKLFF,.,.,TRBJ1-4,TRBV28
TGCAGTGCTAGTTCTCCAGGAAATTACAATGAGCAGTTCTTC,CSASSPGNYNEQFF,.,few,TRBJ2-1,TRBV20-1
TGTGCCAGCAGTTTGGTTGCTAGCCTGAAAAACGAGCAGTACTTC,CASSLVASLKNEQYF,.,.,TRBJ2-7,TRBV27
TGTGCCTGGACCCGATCGAGAGTAGGCGGGACCTACGAGCAGTACTTC,CAWTRSRVGGTYEQYF,.,.,TRBJ2-7,TRBV30
TGTGCCAGCAGCCTCGGGGAGAACACAGATACGCAGTATTTT,CASSLGENTDTQYF,.,once,TRBJ2-3,TRBV6-6
TGTGCCAGCAGCTTGGAAGGACTATCCTACGAGCAGTACTTC,CASSLEGLSYEQYF,.,once,TRBJ2-7,TRBV5-6
TGTGCCAGCAGAATTAGTACAGGATCTGGCGAGCAGTACTTC,CASRISTGSGEQYF,.,.,TRBJ2-7,TRBV2
TGCGCCAGCAGCTTGGCCTTAGGGGCCCATGGCTACACCTTC,CASSLALGAHGYTF,.,few,TRBJ1-2,TRBV5-1
TGCGCCAGCAGCTTAGGGGTCAGCAATCAGCCCCAGCATTTT,CASSLGVSNQPQHF,.,.,TRBJ1-5,TRBV5-1
TGTGCCAGCAGTGAAAGCCTAGCGGGAGGCTACGAGCAGTACTTC,CASSESLAGGYEQYF,TRBD2,.,TRBJ2-7,TRBV2
TGTGCCAGCAGTGAATACGGCAGGGGGCGGAAAGAGACCCAGTACTTC,CASSEYGRGRKETQYF,TRBD1,.,TRBJ2-5,TRBV6-1
TGCAGCTCTACCCAGGGGGGCCAGGAAGCTTTCTTT,CSSTQGGQEAFF,TRBD1,.,TRBJ1-1,TRBV29-1
TGTGCCAGCAGTCCAAGCGGGGGGTTAGCGCAGTACTTC,CASSPSGGLAQYF,TRBD2,.,TRBJ2-7,TRBV6-2/TRBV6-3
TGTGCCAGTACCACCGGGGAAGGGCGGCAGCCCCAGCATTTT,CASTTGEGRQPQHF,.,once,TRBJ1-5,TRBV19
TGTGCCAGCACCTTGGGCGGGGACAGGGCTCAGCCCCAGCATTTT,CASTLGGDRAQPQHF,TRBD1,.,TRBJ1-5,TRBV28
TGTGCCACCAGTGATTTGCCGGGCCAGGGGACCCAGTACTTC,CATSDLPGQGTQYF,.,.,TRBJ2-5,TRBV24-1
TGTGCCAGCAGCTTATCCCGGGGACAGGCGAACACCGGGGAGCTGTTTTTT,CASSLSRGQANTGELFF,TRBD1,.,TRBJ2-2,TRBV11-2
TGTGCCAGCAGCTCTTCTAGCGTCGCAGCGGAGACCCAGTACTTC,CASSSSSVAAETQYF,.,.,TRBJ2-5,TRBV13
TGTGCCAGCAGCATAACTAGCGGGAGGACCGGGGAGCTGTTTTTT,CASSITSGRTGELFF,TRBD2,few,TRBJ2-2,TRBV7-3
TGTGCCAGCAGTTCGGGACAGGTGGGGAATGAGCAGTTCTTC,CASSSGQVGNEQFF,TRBD1,.,TRBJ2-1,TRBV6-5
TGTGCCAGTAATGCCGGGAACCATCAGCCCCAGCATTTT,CASNAGNHQPQHF,.,few,TRBJ1-5,TRBV19
TGTGCCAGCAGCTTACACAGCGGCCTAGATACGCAGTATTTT,CASSLHSGLDTQYF,.,.,TRBJ2-3,TRBV7-3
TGTGCCAGCAGACGTGGCAGGGACAATGAGCAGTTCTTC,CASRRGRDNEQFF,.,.,TRBJ2-1,TRBV5-4
TGTGCCAGCAGCTTTGGGCAGCCGCGTACTGAAGCTTTCTTT,CASSFGQPRTEAFF,.,.,TRBJ1-1,TRBV5-6